One T cell receptor (beta chain) is described in this entry. Its antigen is not identified. This entry belongs to a study of graft-versus-host responses after intestinal transplantation. Study information: Multivisceral, liver-intestinal, or isolated intestinal grafts were transplanted into recipients. Among the recipients, all got anti-thymocyte globulin induction and then tacrolimus and steroids for around 3 years.

Regarding the study as a whole: Some patients had graft-donor T cell macrochimerism, and their allografts showed high graft-versus-host to host-versus-graft clonal ratios. Association was observed between peak circulating GvH clone levels and early post-transplant HvG declines.

The V segment lost 5 bases and the J segment 5 bases; nucleotides outside the gene matches: 3. The CDR3 consists of 12 residues. CDR1 is MNHEY and CDR2 is SVGAGI in the germline V gene. Repertoires were generated with immunoSEQ multiplex PCR, while TCRdb's copy carries only in-frame clones and drops some. The sample records 100,000 to 110,000 clones, roughly 87% being singletons. The sequencing here drew on unstimulated CD4+ T cells sorted from spleen or lymph node cells, taken before transplant. The TCR was taken from a human donor who was the organ donor for an intestinal transplant. This chain links TRBV6-5 with TRBJ2-7; 7 nucleotides match TRBD1. CDR3 nucleotide sequence: TGTGCCAGCAGTGACGACAGGGACGAGCAGTACTTC. Its translation: CASSDDRDEQYF.